One and the same sample provided the 3 T cell receptor beta chains below, sequenced in a study of control samples from healthy donors and cancer patients. The repertoire was sequenced with immunoSEQ multiplex PCR; TCRdb's copy has only in-frame clones and lacks some. The sample holds around 190,000 clones; 90% are singletons and the top ten take just over 1.4%. Sequencing was carried out using blood. The receptors originated from a woman between 45 and 60 years old in good health.

CDR3 sequence (DNA): TGTGCCAGCAGCCACAGGGGGCAAGAGACCCAGTACTTC. This gives the protein CASSHRGQETQYF. The gene calls are TRBV7-2 and TRBJ2-5; TRBD1 matches at 8 bases. Per the germline V gene, CDR1 is SGHTA and CDR2 is FQGNSA. The CDR3 loop spans 13 amino acids. V trimming: 5 bases; J trimming: 2 bases; junction bases outside the gene matches: 1. Together with reference TRBV7-2 and TRBJ2-5, the CDR3 gives the full variable domain: GAGVSQSPSNKVTEKGKDVELRCDPISGHTALYWYRQSLGQGLEFLIYFQGNSAPDKSGLPSDRFSAERTGGSVSTLTIQRTQQEDSAVYLCASSHRGQETQYFGPGTRLLVL.

This sequence joins TRBV6-1 and TRBJ1-1; 8 nucleotides match TRBD1. The CDR3 is 16 residues long. Trimming removed 1 base from V and 6 bases from J; junction bases left unmatched: 10. Germline V lookup: CDR1 MNHNS, CDR2 SASEGT. The CDR3 loop is CASSEGSDRVLSEAFF. CDR3 in DNA: TGTGCCAGCAGTGAAGGATCGGACAGGGTCCTCTCTGAAGCTTTCTTT.

The chain couples TRBV5-1 to TRBJ2-7; 7 bases are a match to TRBD1. V was clipped by 0 bases and J by 8 bases; unmatched bases: 2. In germline, CDR1 is SGHRS, CDR2 YFSETQ. The CDR3 is 12 residues long. The CDR3 coding sequence is TGCGCCAGCAGCTTGGACAGGGGTCAGCAGTACTTC. It specifies CASSLDRGQQYF. Full variable domain (missing parts from reference TRBV5-1 and TRBJ2-7): KAGVTQTPRYLIKTRGQQVTLSCSPISGHRSVSWYQQTPGQGLQFLFEYFSETQRNKGNFPGRFSGRQFSNSRSEMNVSTLELGDSALYLCASSLDRGQQYFGPGTRLTVT.